One and the same sample provided the 16 T cell receptor beta chains below, sequenced in a study of technical replicates of blood from several donors (dated by TCRdb to about 2017). Library construction relied on the immunoSEQ multiplex PCR assay. TCRdb took this table from immuneACCESS and kept in-frame rearrangements with V and J called. Such tables lack part of the clones; where checked against another copy, unresolved V genes explain under half of the gap, and the rest is unexplained. Present in this sample are about 74,000 clones, around 91% of which were seen just once. The biggest ten clones account for under 0.5% of the sample. Specimen: T cells isolated from PBMCs. Receptors were obtained from a human donor in good health.

The chain has TRBV27 and TRBJ1-4; D possibly corresponds to TRBD1 (5 bases). The ends were cut back, 6 bases at V and 7 bases at J, with 15 bases in the middle. From germline, CDR1 is MNHEY and CDR2 SMNVEV (reference sequence). This CDR3 has 14 amino acids. The chain's CDR3 is CASRPGGVGEKLFF. The CDR3 bases are TGTGCCAGCAGGCCCGGGGGGGTAGGTGAAAAACTGTTTTTT.

The V and J genes are TRBV2 and TRBJ1-5; D is undetermined. The CDR3 runs 15 residues. Trimming took 2 bases from V and 3 from J, leaving 11 bases between them. The germline gives CDR1 SNHLY, CDR2 FYNNEI. CDR3 nucleotides: TGTGCCAGCAGTGAATATACACCCACCAATCAGCCCCAGCATTTT. As protein: CASSEYTPTNQPQHF.

The CDR3 DNA sequence: TGTGCCACTACTATGCGGACAGGGGTCAGCAATCAGCCCCAGCATTTT. Protein sequence: CATTMRTGVSNQPQHF. V and J are TRBV19 and TRBJ1-5, with 9 bases matching TRBD1. J was trimmed by 1 base and V by 10 bases; bases with no gene match: 11. There are 16 residues in the CDR3. CDR1 is LNHDA, CDR2 SQIVND, per germline (reference sequence).

This clone was observed a single time. The V gene is TRBV4-3, the J gene TRBJ2-7, with 7 bases that match TRBD1. There are 15 residues in the CDR3. Germline V gives CDR1 LGHNA, CDR2 YSLEER. J lost 0 bases, V lost 1 base, and 3 bases had no gene match. The CDR3 spells CASSQGTGSSYEQYF. The CDR3, as DNA: TGCGCCAGCAGCCAAGGGACAGGTAGCTCCTACGAGCAGTACTTC.

The V gene is TRBV6-5, the J gene TRBJ2-1, with D perhaps TRBD2 (6 bases). The CDR3 consists of 12 residues. Germline CDR1 MNHEY, CDR2 SVGAGI. V gave up 7 bases and J gave up 7 bases, with 11 bases separating them. CDR3 region: CASTPGGNEQFF. The CDR3 DNA is TGTGCCAGCACCCCTGGAGGGAATGAGCAGTTCTTC.

This chain joins TRBV7-9 and TRBJ2-1, with 8 positions matching TRBD1. V was clipped by 1 base and J by 7 bases; unmatched bases: 9. This CDR3 is built from 16 residues. Per germline, CDR1 SEHNR and CDR2 FQNEAQ (reference sequence). Here the CDR3 reads CASSLGAGGVSNEQFF. The CDR3 DNA sequence: TGTGCCAGCAGCTTAGGGGCAGGGGGCGTATCGAATGAGCAGTTCTTC.

The chain uses TRBV9 and TRBJ2-7; D uncertain. Germline V gives CDR1 SGDLS, CDR2 YYNGEE. The CDR3 is 14 amino acids. V was cut by 0 bases and J by 3 bases, with 10 bases left in between. DNA of the CDR3: TGTGCCAGCAGCGTAGGTACAGCACACTACGAGCAGTACTTC. It yields the protein CASSVGTAHYEQYF.

V and J are TRBV7-9 and TRBJ2-1, with D possibly matching TRBD2 (6 bases). CDR3 length: 14 amino acids. The V gene's germline CDR1 is SEHNR and CDR2 FQNEAQ (reference sequence). The ends were cut back, 5 bases at V and 9 bases at J, with 17 bases in the middle. The CDR3 here is CASSEAGRAVEQFF. The DNA of the CDR3 is TGTGCCAGCAGCGAAGCGGGCAGGGCAGTTGAGCAGTTCTTC.

The genes are TRBV4-1 and TRBJ1-5; no firm D call. With 5 bases removed from V and 7 bases from J, the gap between germline ends came to 27 bases. The CDR3 covers 18 residues. The germline V gene encodes CDR1 MGHRA and CDR2 YSYEKL. The CDR3 DNA is TGCGCCAGCAGCAACCAACTTGAGGGCTACCGTCGAGGGCAGCCCCAGCATTTT. Translated, it gives CASSNQLEGYRRGQPQHF.

The CDR3 reads CASTVPGLESFPYEQYF. The CDR3 DNA reads TGTGCCAGCACCGTCCCGGGACTGGAGTCATTTCCCTACGAGCAGTACTTC. V gene TRBV5-8 combines with J gene TRBJ2-7; D might be TRBD2 (6 bases). CDR1 is SGHTS and CDR2 is YDEGEE in the germline V gene. The V gene lost 6 bases and the J gene lost 2 bases, with 24 bases spanning the gap. This CDR3 contains 17 residues. Variable domain in full (rest from reference TRBV5-8 and TRBJ2-7): EAGVTQSPTHLIKTRGQQATLRCSPISGHTSVYWYQQALGLGLQFLLWYDEGEERNRGNFPPRFSGRQFPNYSSELNVNALELEDSALYLCASTVPGLESFPYEQYFGPGTRLTVT.

This clone was counted once. At the DNA level, this CDR3 is encoded by other sequences in the same sample as well. The chain combines TRBV19 with TRBJ2-1; 8 bases line up with TRBD2. The trim removed 1 base at V and 3 bases at J, leaving 2 bases unmatched. The CDR3 sequence is 15 residues long. Germline CDR1 reads LNHDA; CDR2 reads SQIVND (reference sequence). The CDR3 DNA follows: TGTGCCAGTAGTATAGGTACTAGCGGCTACAATGAGCAGTTCTTC. This sequence encodes CASSIGTSGYNEQFF.

This clone came up once. The chain is built from TRBV27 and TRBJ2-2; D is uncertain. In germline, CDR1 is MNHEY, CDR2 SMNVEV (reference sequence). V was cut by 3 bases and J by 4 bases, with 3 bases left in between. The CDR3 has 12 amino acids. The DNA of the CDR3 is TGTGCCAGCAGTTTTCGCACCGGGGAGCTGTTTTTT. Translated: CASSFRTGELFF.

The rearrangement links TRBV14 to TRBJ1-2; D is perhaps TRBD1 (6 bases). The CDR3 sequence is 14 residues long. V was cut by 4 bases and J by 3 bases, with 12 bases left in between. Germline V gene lookup returns CDR1 SGHDN and CDR2 FVKESK. CDR3 region: CASSLLQGYYGYTF. DNA for the CDR3: TGTGCCAGCAGCCTACTACAGGGCTACTATGGCTACACCTTC.

The V gene is TRBV7-3, the J gene TRBJ2-1; TRBD2 matches at 11 bases. V was pared by 5 bases and J by 10 bases, with 7 bases of the junction left unmatched. Per germline, CDR1 SGHTA and CDR2 FQGTGA. This CDR3 region has 14 residues. Here the CDR3 DNA reads TGTGCCAGCAGCACCGGACTAGCGGGCGAGGAGCAGTTCTTC. Protein sequence: CASSTGLAGEEQFF.

This clone was counted a few times. The chain is built from TRBV7-5 and TRBJ1-2; the table's D call, TRBD1, was not checked against the DNA. TRBV7-5 counts as a pseudogene. This CDR3 has 15 amino acids. The CDR3 spells CVRSPQQGWNYGYTF. DNA of the CDR3: TGTGTCAGAAGCCCCCAGCAGGGGTGGAACTATGGCTACACCTTC.

The V gene is TRBV5-1, the J gene TRBJ2-7; tentatively, D is TRBD1 (5 bases). CDR3 length equals 17 residues. Germline CDR1 reads SGHRS; CDR2 reads YFSETQ. V was pared by 2 bases and J by 6 bases, with 24 bases between. The CDR3 nucleotides read TGCGCCAGCAGCTTACGTGGGGCCGCCAATCGGACCCCCGAGCAGTACTTC. Its translation: CASSLRGAANRTPEQYF.